These 17 T cell receptor beta chains were all obtained from the same sample, sequenced in a study of a mutant IDH1 vaccine in newly diagnosed glioma. Time point in this sample: week 23, last vaccination. Each vaccine dose was 300 ug of mutant IDH1 20-mer peptide, with topical imiquimod. Profiled with immunoSEQ multiplex PCR; TCRdb holds only in-frame clones, not every one. The table includes fewer than 45,000 clones, under 80% detected once. No antigen is known for these receptors. Sequenced material: PBMCs, taken from a glioma patient whose treatment included an IDH1 peptide vaccine. Receptor source: a woman in her thirties or forties with glioma. Some clones in this sample may be carry-over from other donors' samples.

This clone was recorded only once. J is TRBJ1-1 and V is TRBV11-2; TRBD1 is a possible D gene (6 bases). This CDR3 contains 15 residues. CDR1 is SGHAT, CDR2 FQNNGV, per germline. Trimming stripped 5 bases from V and 4 bases from J, with 17 bases between. Written as DNA, the CDR3 is TGTGCCAGCAGCCCTCAACAGGGATCTGGCACTGAAGCTTTCTTT. Encoded protein: CASSPQQGSGTEAFF.

This clone appeared a few times. The rearrangement uses TRBV19 and TRBJ1-5; D ambiguous. The CDR3 spans 14 residues. Germline-derived CDR1 and CDR2 are LNHDA and SQIVND (reference sequence). V lost 6 bases, J lost 5 bases, and 14 bases lay in between. CDR3 in DNA: TGTGCCAGTAGGGGCCCCGCTAACCATCAGCCCCAGCATTTT. It translates to CASRGPANHQPQHF.

The genes are TRBV4-1 and TRBJ2-5, with D unresolved. CDR1 is MGHRA and CDR2 is YSYEKL in the germline V gene. This CDR3 is 14 amino acids long. V lost 3 bases to trimming and J lost 3 bases, with 11 bases between them. The CDR3 spells CASSHQEKKETQYF. The CDR3 DNA is TGCGCCAGCAGCCATCAGGAAAAGAAAGAGACCCAGTACTTC.

The chain is built from TRBV6-5 and TRBJ2-1; no clear D. The V gene lost 2 bases and the J gene lost 5 bases, with 4 bases spanning the gap. The CDR3 consists of 12 residues. CDR1 is MNHEY and CDR2 is SVGAGI in the germline V gene. CDR3: CASSYRDNEQFF. The CDR3 region has the DNA TGTGCCAGCAGTTACAGGGACAATGAGCAGTTCTTC.

The chain links TRBV10-1 to TRBJ2-5, with unresolved D. The germline V gene encodes CDR1 WNHNN and CDR2 SYGVQD (reference sequence). The CDR3 runs 10 residues. V was clipped by 7 bases and J by 5 bases, with 5 bases between them. The CDR3 is CASTPETQYF. CDR3 coding DNA: TGCGCCAGCACCCCGGAGACCCAGTACTTC.

The chain combines TRBV14 with TRBJ2-1; the D is unclear. V was trimmed by 3 bases and J by 7 bases, leaving 7 bases between them. Germline-derived CDR1 and CDR2 are SGHDN and FVKESK. This CDR3 has 12 amino acids. CDR3 in DNA: TGTGCCAGCAGCCACTCCGGGAATGAGCAGTTCTTC. This sequence encodes CASSHSGNEQFF. Variable domain in full (rest from reference TRBV14 and TRBJ2-1): EAGVTQFPSHSVIEKGQTVTLRCDPISGHDNLYWYRRVMGKEIKFLLHFVKESKQDESGMPNNRFLAERTGGTYSTLKVQPAELEDSGVYFCASSHSGNEQFFGPGTRLTVL.

This chain links TRBV4-3 with TRBJ1-5; D unresolved. Germline V gene data show CDR1 as LGHNA and CDR2 as YSLEER. The CDR3 is 14 residues long. Trimming shortened V by 0 bases and J by 4 bases, and 7 bases separated the two germline ends. Here the CDR3 DNA reads TGCGCCAGCAGCCAAGATTACCTTAATCAGCCCCAGCATTTT. It translates to CASSQDYLNQPQHF.

This chain links TRBV7-9 with TRBJ2-5, with TRBD2 matching over 7 bases. Germline CDR1 reads SEHNR; CDR2 reads FQNEAQ (reference sequence). The junction had 1 base not matched to a gene; V was cut back by 4 bases and J by 5 bases. The CDR3 covers 12 residues. The CDR3 is CASSSGRETQYF. DNA for the CDR3: TGTGCCAGCAGCTCCGGGAGGGAGACCCAGTACTTC. Drawing the rest from reference TRBV7-9 and TRBJ2-5, the complete variable domain is DTGVSQNPRHKITKRGQNVTFRCDPISEHNRLYWYRQTLGQGPEFLTYFQNEAQLEKSRLLSDRFSAERPKGSFSTLEIQRTEQGDSAMYLCASSSGRETQYFGPGTRLLVL.

V usage is TRBV15 and J usage is TRBJ2-7; the match to TRBD2 covers 13 bases. The CDR3 runs 20 residues. Germline loops: CDR1 LNHNV, CDR2 YYDKDF (reference sequence). Trimming cost V 2 bases and J 0 bases; bases outside gene matches: 13. Here the CDR3 DNA reads TGTGCCACCAGCAGAACCACTCTGACTAGCGGGAGGATGAGCTCCTACGAGCAGTACTTC. Translated: CATSRTTLTSGRMSSYEQYF.

The CDR3 region is CASRSPGQGGSNYGYTF. The CDR3 nucleotides read TGTGCCAGCAGGTCTCCTGGACAGGGCGGTTCTAACTATGGCTACACCTTC. This chain uses TRBV28 with TRBJ1-2, with 8 bases aligning to TRBD1. This CDR3 is 17 amino acids long. The V segment lost 6 bases and the J segment 0 bases; nucleotides outside the gene matches: 12. Germline V lookup: CDR1 MDHEN, CDR2 SYDVKM.

As regards this clone: The likely explanation is a read error, given a far larger clone one base away. The chain has TRBV7-9 and TRBJ2-7, with D tentatively TRBD1 or TRBD2 (6 bases each). The germline CDR1 and CDR2 sequences are SEHNR and FQNEAQ (reference sequence). The CDR3 contains 13 residues. DNA for the CDR3: TGTGCTAGCAGCTTAGGGGGGACCTACGAGCAGTACTTC. Translating gives CASSLGGTYEQYF.

The chain uses TRBV30 and TRBJ2-7; D is tentatively TRBD1 or TRBD2 (6 bases each). V dropped 4 bases and J dropped 0 bases, with 19 bases sitting between them. Germline V gene sequence: CDR1 GTSNPN, CDR2 SVGIG (reference sequence). The CDR3 has 16 amino acids. The CDR3 nucleotides read TGTGCCTGGACCCCCTCGGGGGCAGCGAGCTCCTACGAGCAGTACTTC. Its protein product is CAWTPSGAASSYEQYF.

The chain has TRBV9 and TRBJ1-6; 8 bases align to TRBD1. V was pared by 5 bases and J by 9 bases, with 7 bases of the junction left unmatched. This CDR3 contains 14 residues. Germline loops: CDR1 SGDLS, CDR2 YYNGEE. The DNA for the CDR3 is TGTGCCAGCAGTGCGGGACAGGTTGGTTCACCCCTCCACTTT. Its translation: CASSAGQVGSPLHF.

The rearrangement links TRBV7-8 to TRBJ1-3; unclear D gene. The V end lost 0 bases, the J end lost 3 bases, and 12 bases lay between the germline ends. This CDR3 comprises 16 residues. Germline lookup yields CDR1 SGHVS and CDR2 FQNEAQ. The CDR3 is CASSLAYDGGGNTIYF. The CDR3 coding sequence is TGTGCCAGCAGCTTAGCGTATGATGGCGGTGGAAACACCATATATTTT.

This clone was observed a few times. V and J are TRBV27 and TRBJ1-1, with D unresolved. V was shortened by 2 bases and J by 7 bases, with 20 bases between the two germline ends. In germline, CDR1 is MNHEY, CDR2 SMNVEV (reference sequence). CDR3 size: 16 residues. CDR3 bases: TGTGCCAGCAGTTTAAGGGCAGATACGCTGACCTATGAAGCTTTCTTT. Translation gives CASSLRADTLTYEAFF.

This chain uses TRBV27 with TRBJ1-4; D may be TRBD1 (6 bases). The CDR3 consists of 14 residues. The ends were cut back, 2 bases at V and 12 bases at J, with 16 bases in the middle. Germline loops: CDR1 MNHEY, CDR2 SMNVEV (reference sequence). The CDR3: CASSLAGVGGELFF. As DNA, the CDR3 is TGTGCCAGCAGTTTAGCAGGGGTCGGGGGTGAACTGTTTTTT.

The chain uses TRBV4-1 and TRBJ1-2; D may be TRBD1 (6 bases). Trimming pared 4 bases from V and 8 bases from J, leaving 17 bases between. This CDR3 comprises 14 residues. Germline V lookup: CDR1 MGHRA, CDR2 YSYEKL. The CDR3 DNA follows: TGCGCCAGCAGCCGCGGGGACACCATAACCGGCTACACCTTC. Translation: CASSRGDTITGYTF.